This is a list of T cell receptor beta chains from one sample in a study of blood T cells in healthy people across ages. TCRdb redid the calling of the 5' RACE reads with MiXCR, one entry per CDR3 protein. The data hold some 1.5 million distinct CDR3 sequences, with approximately 28% observed a single time. Material for sequencing was blood. The receptors come from a woman in her twenties or thirties in good health. The CDR3 runs from the conserved cysteine through the conserved F or W. A D gene is named only where the DNA matches it firmly. The size of a clone is reported for some rows only, either as once, few or many, or as a class for expanded clones.

j_call: TRBJ2-4; d_call: TRBD2; clone_size: few; v_call: TRBV4-3; cdr3_nt: TGCGCCAGCAGCCAAGGAAGCGGGAGGGAAAACATTCAGTACTTC; cdr3_aa: CASSQGSGRENIQYF
j_call: TRBJ2-5; d_call: NA; clone_size: many; v_call: TRBV5-5; cdr3_nt: TGTGCCAGCAGCTTGGCCGGTCGGGGGTACCAAGAGACCCAGTACTTC; cdr3_aa: CASSLAGRGYQETQYF
j_call: TRBJ2-5; d_call: TRBD2; clone_size: many; v_call: TRBV20-1; cdr3_nt: TGCAGTGCTGCTATTTGGGCGGGGGGCCGACAAGAGACCCAGTACTTC; cdr3_aa: CSAAIWAGGRQETQYF
j_call: TRBJ2-5; d_call: TRBD2; clone_size: NA; v_call: TRBV3-1; cdr3_nt: TGTGCCAGCAGCTCACTAGCGGGGGGGCGGAAGACCCAGTACTTC; cdr3_aa: CASSSLAGGRKTQYF
j_call: TRBJ2-7; d_call: NA; clone_size: few; v_call: TRBV2; cdr3_nt: TGTGCCAGCAGTGAGTCAGGGAACCCCTACGAGCAGTACTTC; cdr3_aa: CASSESGNPYEQYF
j_call: TRBJ2-3; d_call: NA; clone_size: few; v_call: TRBV7-9; cdr3_nt: TGTGCCAGCAGCTTAAACAGGGGAGGGAATACGCAGTATTTT; cdr3_aa: CASSLNRGGNTQYF
j_call: TRBJ2-5; d_call: TRBD1; clone_size: NA; v_call: TRBV6-1; cdr3_nt: TGTGCCAGCAGTGGGCCGGGACAGGGTTCCGAGACCCAGTACTTC; cdr3_aa: CASSGPGQGSETQYF
j_call: TRBJ1-5; d_call: NA; clone_size: few; v_call: TRBV3-1; cdr3_nt: TGTGCCAGCAGCCAAGGTATTAGCAATCAGCCCCAGCATTTT; cdr3_aa: CASSQGISNQPQHF
j_call: TRBJ1-1; d_call: NA; clone_size: NA; v_call: TRBV7-2; cdr3_nt: TGTGCCAGCAGCTTAAGTGGCCGCGGGACTCCTGAAGCTTTCTTT; cdr3_aa: CASSLSGRGTPEAFF
j_call: TRBJ1-3; d_call: NA; clone_size: NA; v_call: TRBV6-5; cdr3_nt: TGTGCCAGCAGTTACGCCTCTGGAAACACCATATATTTT; cdr3_aa: CASSYASGNTIYF
j_call: TRBJ2-3; d_call: TRBD2; clone_size: NA; v_call: TRBV7-2; cdr3_nt: TGTGCCAGCAGCTTTAAAGCGGGATTTAGCACAGATACGCAGTATTTT; cdr3_aa: CASSFKAGFSTDTQYF
j_call: TRBJ1-1; d_call: TRBD1; clone_size: few; v_call: TRBV20-1; cdr3_nt: TGCAGTGCTAGAGGGACAGGGGAGACTGAAGCTTTCTTT; cdr3_aa: CSARGTGETEAFF
j_call: TRBJ2-7; d_call: NA; clone_size: NA; v_call: TRBV9; cdr3_nt: TGTGCCAGCAGGGTAGAGGAGGTCTCCTACGAGCAGTACTTC; cdr3_aa: CASRVEEVSYEQYF
j_call: TRBJ2-7; d_call: TRBD2; clone_size: few; v_call: TRBV3-1; cdr3_nt: TGTGCCAGCAGCATAGATAGCGGGAGCTCCTACGAGCAGTACTTC; cdr3_aa: CASSIDSGSSYEQYF
j_call: TRBJ2-7; d_call: TRBD1; clone_size: NA; v_call: TRBV11-2; cdr3_nt: TGTGCCAGCATCCCCGGGGGAACAGGGGGACACGAGCAGTACTTC; cdr3_aa: CASIPGGTGGHEQYF